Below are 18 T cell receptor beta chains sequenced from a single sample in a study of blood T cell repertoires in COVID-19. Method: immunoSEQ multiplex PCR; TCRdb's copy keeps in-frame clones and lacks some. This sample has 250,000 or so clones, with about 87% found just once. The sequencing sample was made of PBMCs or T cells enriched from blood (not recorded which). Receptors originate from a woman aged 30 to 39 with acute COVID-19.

The CDR3 is CASSLLTGAGADTQYF. The CDR3 DNA sequence: TGTGCCAGCAGCCTACTGACAGGGGCGGGGGCAGATACGCAGTATTTT. The chain uses TRBV7-2 and TRBJ2-3, with a possible D match to TRBD1 (8 bases). The germline gives CDR1 SGHTA, CDR2 FQGNSA. Trimming took off 5 bases at V and 4 bases at J, with 19 bases between the two ends. This CDR3 is built from 16 residues.

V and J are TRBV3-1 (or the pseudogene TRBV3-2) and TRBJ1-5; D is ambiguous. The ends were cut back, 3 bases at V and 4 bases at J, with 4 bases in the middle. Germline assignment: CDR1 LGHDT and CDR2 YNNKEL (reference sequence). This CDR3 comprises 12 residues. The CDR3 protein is CASSHQNQPQHF. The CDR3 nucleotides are TGTGCCAGCAGCCACCAGAATCAGCCCCAGCATTTT.

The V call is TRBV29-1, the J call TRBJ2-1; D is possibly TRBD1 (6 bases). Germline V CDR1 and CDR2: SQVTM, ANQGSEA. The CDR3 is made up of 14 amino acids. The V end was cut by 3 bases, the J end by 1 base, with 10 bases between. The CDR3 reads CSVETGESYNEQFF. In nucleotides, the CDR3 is TGCAGCGTTGAGACAGGTGAATCCTACAATGAGCAGTTCTTC.

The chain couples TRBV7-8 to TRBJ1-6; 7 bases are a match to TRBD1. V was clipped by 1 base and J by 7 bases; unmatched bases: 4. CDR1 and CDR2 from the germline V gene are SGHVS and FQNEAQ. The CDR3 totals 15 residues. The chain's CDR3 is CASSLGGTENSPLHF. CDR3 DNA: TGTGCCAGCAGCTTAGGTGGGACAGAAAATTCACCCCTCCACTTT.

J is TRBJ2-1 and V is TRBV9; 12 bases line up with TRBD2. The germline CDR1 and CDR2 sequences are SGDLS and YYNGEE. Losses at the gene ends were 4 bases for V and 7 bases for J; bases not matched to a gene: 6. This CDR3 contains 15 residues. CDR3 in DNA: TGTGCCAGCAGCCTGACTAGCGGGAGTGGTAATGAGCAGTTCTTC. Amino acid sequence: CASSLTSGSGNEQFF.

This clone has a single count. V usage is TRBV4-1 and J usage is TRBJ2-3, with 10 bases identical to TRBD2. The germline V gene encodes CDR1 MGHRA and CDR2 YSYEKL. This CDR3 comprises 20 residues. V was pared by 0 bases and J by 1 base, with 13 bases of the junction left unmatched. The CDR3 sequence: CASSQDSSSGSLIGTDTQYF. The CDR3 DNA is TGCGCCAGCAGCCAAGATTCCTCTAGCGGGAGCCTAATTGGCACAGATACGCAGTATTTT.

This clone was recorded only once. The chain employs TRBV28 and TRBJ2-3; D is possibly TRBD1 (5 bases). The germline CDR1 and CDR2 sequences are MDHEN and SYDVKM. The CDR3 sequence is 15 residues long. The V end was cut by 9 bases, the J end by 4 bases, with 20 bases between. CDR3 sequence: CASPRVRQGPDTQYF. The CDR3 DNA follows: TGTGCCAGTCCCAGGGTACGTCAGGGTCCAGATACGCAGTATTTT.

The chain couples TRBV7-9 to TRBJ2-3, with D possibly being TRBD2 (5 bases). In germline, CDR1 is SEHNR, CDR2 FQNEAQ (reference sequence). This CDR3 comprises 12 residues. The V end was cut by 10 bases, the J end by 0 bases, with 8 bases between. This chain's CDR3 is CATGVSTDTQYF. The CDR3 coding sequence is TGTGCCACCGGGGTTAGCACAGATACGCAGTATTTT. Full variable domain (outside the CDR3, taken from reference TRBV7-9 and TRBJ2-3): DTGVSQNPRHKITKRGQNVTFRCDPISEHNRLYWYRQTLGQGPEFLTYFQNEAQLEKSRLLSDRFSAERPKGSFSTLEIQRTEQGDSAMYLCATGVSTDTQYFGPGTRLTVL.

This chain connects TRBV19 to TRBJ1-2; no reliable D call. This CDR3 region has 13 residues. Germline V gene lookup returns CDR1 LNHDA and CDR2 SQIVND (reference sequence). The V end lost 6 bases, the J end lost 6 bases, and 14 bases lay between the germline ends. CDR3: CASSLGREDGYTF. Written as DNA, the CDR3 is TGTGCCAGTAGCCTGGGGAGGGAGGATGGCTACACCTTC.

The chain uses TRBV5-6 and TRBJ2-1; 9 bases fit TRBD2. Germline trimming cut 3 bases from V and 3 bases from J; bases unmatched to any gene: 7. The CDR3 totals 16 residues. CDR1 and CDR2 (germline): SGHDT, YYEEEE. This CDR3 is CASSSLVSGSYNEQFF. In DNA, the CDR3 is TGTGCCAGCAGCTCCCTCGTTAGCGGGAGCTACAATGAGCAGTTCTTC.

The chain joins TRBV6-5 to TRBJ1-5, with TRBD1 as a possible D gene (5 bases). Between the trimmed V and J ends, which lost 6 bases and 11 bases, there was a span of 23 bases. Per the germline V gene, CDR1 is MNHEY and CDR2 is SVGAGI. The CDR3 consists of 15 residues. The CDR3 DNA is TGTGCCAGCAGCACCGAGTGGGATCGGGCGGGGGCCCAGCATTTT. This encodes CASSTEWDRAGAQHF.

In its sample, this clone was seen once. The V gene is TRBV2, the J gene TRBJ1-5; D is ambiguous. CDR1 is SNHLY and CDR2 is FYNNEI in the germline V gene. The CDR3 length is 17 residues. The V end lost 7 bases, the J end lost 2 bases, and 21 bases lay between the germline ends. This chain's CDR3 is CASKRGSTSAGNQPQHF. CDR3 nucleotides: TGTGCCAGCAAGCGCGGCTCTACATCGGCGGGCAATCAGCCCCAGCATTTT.

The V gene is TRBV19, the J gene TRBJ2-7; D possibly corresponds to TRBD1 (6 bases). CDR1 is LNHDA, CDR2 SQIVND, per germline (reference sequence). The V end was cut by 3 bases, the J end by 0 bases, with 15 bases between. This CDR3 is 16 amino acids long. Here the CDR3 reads CASSMGASGPSYEQYF. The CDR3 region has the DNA TGTGCCAGTAGTATGGGGGCGAGCGGACCCTCCTACGAGCAGTACTTC.

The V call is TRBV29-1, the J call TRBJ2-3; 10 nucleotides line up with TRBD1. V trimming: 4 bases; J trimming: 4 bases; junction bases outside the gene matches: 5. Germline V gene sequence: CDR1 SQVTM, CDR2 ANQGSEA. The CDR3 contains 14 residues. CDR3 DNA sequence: TGCAGCGTTGGGGGACAGGGGATCCCAGATACGCAGTATTTT. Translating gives CSVGGQGIPDTQYF.

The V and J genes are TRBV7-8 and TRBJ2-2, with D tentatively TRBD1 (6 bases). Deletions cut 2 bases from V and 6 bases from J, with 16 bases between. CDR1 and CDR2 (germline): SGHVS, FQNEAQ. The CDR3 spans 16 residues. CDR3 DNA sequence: TGTGCCAGCAGCTTAACAACCTGGGACATTCCCGGGGAGCTGTTTTTT. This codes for CASSLTTWDIPGELFF.

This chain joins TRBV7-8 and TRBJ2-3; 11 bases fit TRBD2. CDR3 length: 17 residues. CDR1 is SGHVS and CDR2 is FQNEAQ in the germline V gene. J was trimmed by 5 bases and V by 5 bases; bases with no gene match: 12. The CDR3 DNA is TGTGCCAGCAGCCCTCAAAGACCGGGACTAGCGGAAGATACGCAGTATTTT. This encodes CASSPQRPGLAEDTQYF.

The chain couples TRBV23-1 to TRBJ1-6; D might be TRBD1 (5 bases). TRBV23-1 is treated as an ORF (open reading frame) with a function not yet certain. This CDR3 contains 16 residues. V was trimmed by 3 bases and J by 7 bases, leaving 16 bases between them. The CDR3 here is CASSHSPTGNNSPLHF. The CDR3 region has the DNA TGCGCCAGCAGTCACTCACCAACAGGAAACAATTCACCCCTCCACTTT.

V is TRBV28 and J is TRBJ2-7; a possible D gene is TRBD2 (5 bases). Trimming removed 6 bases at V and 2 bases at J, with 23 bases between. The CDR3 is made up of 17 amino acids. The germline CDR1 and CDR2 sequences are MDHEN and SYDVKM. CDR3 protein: CASSLDSMGGPTYEQYF. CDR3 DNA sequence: TGTGCCAGCAGCCTCGACTCCATGGGCGGGCCCACCTACGAGCAGTACTTC.